This TCR beta chain is drawn from a study of blood T cell repertoires in COVID-19. Looking at the study overall: Samples came from the United States, Italy and Spain, spanning acute and convalescent COVID-19. The cDNA or gDNA used as material had been derived from T cells, B-cell-depleted T cells, or PBMCs.

Original analysis: Researchers report that nucleated cell counts were estimated from reference gene primer amplification. The protocol was immunoSEQ multiplex PCR, while the TCRdb copy is restricted to in-frame clones and leaves out a portion. Clone size and V and J calls were adopted from that table, with D and trimming inferred from the DNA. The table records roughly 92,000 clones, 90% of them present only once. The V segment lost 9 bases and the J segment 4 bases; nucleotides outside the gene matches: 8. The CDR3 contains 14 residues. Germline CDR1 reads SGHRS; CDR2 reads YFSETQ. The J gene is TRBJ2-2, the V gene TRBV5-1, with 8 nucleotides matching TRBD1. This TCR was recovered from a woman older than 75 with active or convalescent COVID-19. The sequenced material came from peripheral blood. The CDR3 DNA follows: TGCGCCACGCGGACAGGGTTTGGCACCGGGGAGCTGTTTTTT. Amino acids: CATRTGFGTGELFF. The variable domain in full, with the rest retrieved from reference TRBV5-1 and TRBJ2-2, is KAGVTQTPRYLIKTRGQQVTLSCSPISGHRSVSWYQQTPGQGLQFLFEYFSETQRNKGNFPGRFSGRQFSNSRSEMNVSTLELGDSALYLCATRTGFGTGELFFGEGSRLTVL.